The 32 T cell receptor beta chains below come from one sample, sequenced in a study of CD8+CD57+ T cells in acquired aplastic anemia. All patients picked for sequencing had shown, by flow cytometry, an expansion of CD8+CD57+ cells. It was genomic DNA that served as the template for profiling TCR beta VDJ and CDR3. TCRdb fed the reads into MiXCR, producing one record per CDR3 protein. The data hold 150,000 to 200,000 distinct CDR3 sequences, with less than 65% observed a single time. Material for sequencing was sorted CD4+, CD8+, or CD8+CD57+ T cells (not recorded which) from PBMCs. The receptors come from a human donor with aplastic anemia.

This clonotype was recorded a few times. This may be a read error, as it is one base from a much larger clone. This sequence joins TRBV4-1 and TRBJ2-7; D unresolved. The CDR3 extends over 15 amino acids. Trimming removed 0 bases at V and 2 bases at J, with 11 bases between. The germline V gene encodes CDR1 MGHRA and CDR2 YSYEKL. This chain's CDR3 is CASSQDRMATYEQYF. The CDR3 coding sequence is TGCGCCAGCAGCCAAGATAGAATGGCAACCTACGAGCAGTACTTC.

This chain links TRBV2 with TRBJ2-7; 7 bases are shared with TRBD1. Germline V lookup: CDR1 SNHLY, CDR2 FYNNEI. The CDR3 length is 16 residues. V trimming: 6 bases; J trimming: 3 bases; junction bases outside the gene matches: 14. The CDR3 protein is CASSDRVTQSYYEQYF. The CDR3 region has the DNA TGTGCCAGCAGCGACAGGGTAACCCAAAGCTACTACGAGCAGTACTTC.

This clonotype was counted at least ten times. The CDR3 spells CATSRGSGDTEAFF. The DNA for the CDR3 is TGTGCCACCAGCAGAGGATCGGGGGACACTGAAGCTTTCTTT. The chain recombines TRBV15 with TRBJ1-1, with TRBD1 as a possible D gene (5 bases). The germline gives CDR1 LNHNV, CDR2 YYDKDF (reference sequence). This CDR3 has 14 amino acids. V lost 1 base to trimming and J lost 3 bases, with 9 bases between them.

The J gene is TRBJ2-3, the V gene TRBV12-3 or TRBV12-4, with a tentative D call TRBD2 (6 bases). Trimming took off 5 bases at V and 0 bases at J, with 12 bases between the two ends. The CDR3 covers 15 residues. CDR3 sequence (DNA): TGTGCCAGCAGTGAACGGGGGAAGAGCACAGATACGCAGTATTTT. It codes for CASSERGKSTDTQYF.

Points on this clonotype: At one end the junction does not follow the germline gene, possibly because of a read error. J is TRBJ2-7 and V is TRBV5-1; D call uncertain. The CDR3 is 14 amino acids. Germline-derived CDR1 and CDR2 are SGHRS and YFSETQ. CDR3 amino acids: CASSSEAGRNEQYF. Written as DNA, the CDR3 is TGTGCCAGCAGCTCCGAGGCAGGTCGCAACGAGCAGTACTTC. Complete variable domain (other parts from reference TRBV5-1 and TRBJ2-7): KAGVTQTPRYLIKTRGQQVTLSCSPISGHRSVSWYQQTPGQGLQFLFEYFSETQRNKGNFPGRFSGRQFSNSRSEMNVSTLELGDSALYLCASSSEAGRNEQYFGPGTRLTVT.

The chain links TRBV5-5 to TRBJ2-6, with 7 bases that match TRBD1. V lost 3 bases, J lost 2 bases, and 2 bases stayed unmatched. This CDR3 has 15 amino acids. Germline V CDR1 and CDR2: SGHKS, YYEKEE (reference sequence). For the CDR3, the DNA is TGTGCCAGCAGCTCCCAGGGGGCTGGGGCCAACGTCCTGACTTTC. Its protein product is CASSSQGAGANVLTF.

This clonotype occurred many times. This chain uses TRBV7-9 with TRBJ2-5; D gene ambiguous. The CDR3 length is 13 residues. Trimming took off 1 base at V and 3 bases at J, with 6 bases between the two ends. In germline, CDR1 is SEHNR, CDR2 FQNEAQ (reference sequence). The CDR3 DNA reads TGTGCCAGCAGCTTAGAGCTTAAAGAGACCCAGTACTTC. Its protein is CASSLELKETQYF.

The table lists this clonotype with a count of one. This chain uses TRBV7-2 with TRBJ1-2, with 8 nucleotides matching TRBD1. V was pared by 5 bases and J by 4 bases, with 3 bases of the junction left unmatched. Germline lookup yields CDR1 SGHTA and CDR2 FQGNSA. The CDR3 covers 13 residues. Written as DNA, the CDR3 is TGTGCCAGCAGCGGGACAGGTCGCTATGGCTACACCTTC. As protein: CASSGTGRYGYTF.

This clonotype was recorded a few times. The V and J genes are TRBV20-1 and TRBJ2-7; 9 nucleotides align to TRBD2. CDR1 DFQATT and CDR2 SNEGSKA come from the germline V gene (reference sequence). CDR3 size: 14 residues. V was clipped by 3 bases and J by 2 bases; unmatched bases: 5. CDR3 sequence (DNA): TGCAGTGCTAGGAAAGCGGGAGGAACCTACGAGCAGTACTTC. Encoded protein: CSARKAGGTYEQYF.

The gene calls are TRBV7-9 and TRBJ2-3, with D uncertain. The CDR3 totals 16 residues. Trimming pared 5 bases from V and 2 bases from J, leaving 17 bases between. Germline V gene sequence: CDR1 SEHNR, CDR2 FQNEAQ (reference sequence). CDR3 sequence (DNA): TGTGCCAGCAGCCTTGTAGTTCTGGGTTCCACAGATACGCAGTATTTT. Translation: CASSLVVLGSTDTQYF.

J is TRBJ1-2 and V is TRBV20-1, with D perhaps matching TRBD1 (5 bases). The V gene's germline CDR1 is DFQATT and CDR2 SNEGSKA (reference sequence). The CDR3 covers 12 residues. Trimming shortened V by 3 bases and J by 4 bases, and 9 bases separated the two germline ends. The chain's CDR3 is CSASMDIYGYTF. CDR3 nucleotides: TGCAGTGCTAGCATGGACATCTATGGCTACACCTTC.

The V call is TRBV19, the J call TRBJ1-5; a weak D match, TRBD1 (6 bases). Germline V gene lookup returns CDR1 LNHDA and CDR2 SQIVND (reference sequence). V was clipped by 8 bases and J by 2 bases, with 16 bases between them. This CDR3 is 15 amino acids long. DNA of the CDR3: TGTGCCAGTGCTACCAGGACAGCTCGCAATCAGCCCCAGCATTTT. This encodes CASATRTARNQPQHF.

The CDR3 sequence: CASSQETARWGYTF. Written as DNA, the CDR3 is TGTGCCAGCAGCCAAGAGACAGCCCGATGGGGCTACACCTTC. The rearrangement links TRBV2 to TRBJ1-2; weak D call: TRBD1 (5 bases). Between the trimmed V and J ends, which lost 6 bases and 8 bases, there was a span of 19 bases. Germline CDR1 reads SNHLY; CDR2 reads FYNNEI. The CDR3 sequence is 14 residues long.

The chain couples TRBV2 to TRBJ2-7, with TRBD1 as a possible D gene (6 bases). Germline CDR1 reads SNHLY; CDR2 reads FYNNEI. Between the trimmed V and J ends, which lost 4 bases and 6 bases, there was a span of 13 bases. The CDR3 length is 13 residues. CDR3 bases: TGTGCCAGCAGTGCGGACAGAGTGAGCGAGCAGTACTTC. Protein product: CASSADRVSEQYF. The full variable domain, in which reference TRBV2 and TRBJ2-7 provide the parts outside the CDR3, is EPEVTQTPSHQVTQMGQEVILRCVPISNHLYFYWYRQILGQKVEFLVSFYNNEISEKSEIFDDQFSVERPDGSNFTLKIRSTKLEDSAMYFCASSADRVSEQYFGPGTRLTVT.

Only a few counts were recorded for this clonotype. This rearrangement joins TRBV9 to TRBJ1-1; no firm D call. The CDR3 covers 13 residues. The ends were cut back, 3 bases at V and 0 bases at J, with 6 bases in the middle. CDR1 and CDR2 (germline): SGDLS, YYNGEE. CDR3: CASSAKLNTEAFF. CDR3 DNA: TGTGCCAGCAGCGCAAAGTTGAACACTGAAGCTTTCTTT.

The rearrangement joins TRBV19 to TRBJ1-6; unclear D gene. The germline V gene has CDR1 LNHDA and CDR2 SQIVND (reference sequence). This CDR3 is 13 amino acids long. Trimming removed 5 bases from V and 7 bases from J, with 9 bases in between. The CDR3 loop reads CASSYTENSPLHF. DNA for the CDR3: TGTGCCAGTAGTTATACAGAAAATTCACCCCTCCACTTT. The whole variable domain, remainder taken from reference TRBV19 and TRBJ1-6, is DGGITQSPKYLFRKEGQNVTLSCEQNLNHDAMYWYRQDPGQGLRLIYYSQIVNDFQKGDIAEGYSVSREKKESFPLTVTSAQKNPTAFYLCASSYTENSPLHFGNGTRLTVT.

V and J are TRBV2 and TRBJ1-5; unclear D gene. The length of the CDR3 is 15 residues. V lost 2 bases to trimming and J lost 5 bases, with 13 bases between them. CDR1 and CDR2 (germline): SNHLY, FYNNEI. The CDR3 sequence is CASSETSGVDQPQHF. The DNA for the CDR3 is TGTGCCAGCAGTGAAACCAGCGGGGTTGATCAGCCCCAGCATTTT.

Notes on this clonotype: Germline and junction disagree at one end, which may indicate a read error. This chain connects TRBV20-1 to TRBJ1-5; a weak D match, TRBD1 (5 bases). This CDR3 is 14 amino acids long. Germline CDR1 DFQATT, CDR2 SNEGSKA (reference sequence). DNA of the CDR3: TGCAGTGCTAAGGCACCAGGGAGCACTCAGCCCCAGCATTTT. Protein: CSAKAPGSTQPQHF.

This clonotype was observed a single time. The genes are TRBV20-1 and TRBJ2-7, with D unresolved. From germline, CDR1 is DFQATT and CDR2 SNEGSKA (reference sequence). This CDR3 region has 11 residues. Deletions cut 1 base from V and 4 bases from J, with 5 bases between. The chain's CDR3 is CSARVSYEQYF. In DNA form, the CDR3 reads TGCAGTGCTAGAGTCTCATACGAGCAGTACTTC.

The chain recombines TRBV2 with TRBJ2-3, with D perhaps TRBD2 (6 bases). CDR3 length: 14 amino acids. V lost 9 bases and J 5 bases, leaving 18 bases between the germline ends. The germline CDR1 and CDR2 sequences are SNHLY and FYNNEI. CDR3 in amino acids: CARSDRRGGDTQYF. The DNA of the CDR3 is TGTGCCAGGTCCGACCGGAGGGGCGGAGATACGCAGTATTTT. Supplemented by reference TRBV2 and TRBJ2-3, the full variable domain reads EPEVTQTPSHQVTQMGQEVILRCVPISNHLYFYWYRQILGQKVEFLVSFYNNEISEKSEIFDDQFSVERPDGSNFTLKIRSTKLEDSAMYFCARSDRRGGDTQYFGPGTRLTVL.

This clonotype was detected ten times or more. The J gene is TRBJ2-3, the V gene TRBV12-3 or TRBV12-4; no firm D call. The CDR3 is made up of 13 amino acids. The V gene lost 0 bases and the J gene lost 6 bases, with 7 bases spanning the gap. CDR3: CASSLALPDTQYF. In nucleotides, the CDR3 is TGTGCCAGCAGTTTAGCTCTCCCGGATACGCAGTATTTT.

This clonotype was recorded many times. The gene calls are TRBV19 and TRBJ1-6; 9 nucleotides line up with TRBD1. CDR1 is LNHDA and CDR2 is SQIVND in the germline V gene (reference sequence). This CDR3 spans 16 amino acids. Unmatched junction bases numbered 10, after V lost 5 bases and J lost 8 bases. The CDR3 DNA reads as TGTGCCAGTAGTGCCAACTCCGGGACAGGGTATTCACCCCTCCACTTT. This encodes CASSANSGTGYSPLHF.

Comment on this clonotype: Relative to the germline gene, one junction end is altered; a read error may explain this. V and J are TRBV10-2 and TRBJ2-2; 15 positions match TRBD2. The CDR3 is 21 amino acids. Germline CDR1 is WSHSY and CDR2 is SAAADI. The CDR3 DNA reads as TGTGCCAGCAGGCCCATCCCCGGGACTAGCGGGAGGCAGCGCTACACCGGGGAGCTGTTTTTT. This encodes CASRPIPGTSGRQRYTGELFF.

The chain is built from TRBV10-3 and TRBJ2-1; 10 bases line up with TRBD2. From germline, CDR1 is ENHRY and CDR2 SYGVKD. The CDR3 runs 17 residues. The V gene end was trimmed by 0 bases and the J gene end by 6 bases; junction bases not matched to a gene: 8. CDR3 sequence: CAISESKSGGALNEQFF. In DNA form, the CDR3 reads TGTGCCATCAGTGAGTCGAAAAGCGGGGGGGCTCTCAATGAGCAGTTCTTC.

The V and J genes are TRBV29-1 and TRBJ2-1, with unresolved D. Germline loops: CDR1 SQVTM, CDR2 ANQGSEA. Trimming stripped 3 bases from V and 0 bases from J, with 6 bases between. This CDR3 contains 13 residues. For the CDR3, the DNA is TGCAGCGTTGACAGCAGCTCCTACAATGAGCAGTTCTTC. Protein product: CSVDSSSYNEQFF.

V usage is TRBV9 and J usage is TRBJ2-3; D is uncertain. This CDR3 region has 14 residues. Germline V lookup: CDR1 SGDLS, CDR2 YYNGEE. Trimming took off 0 bases at V and 4 bases at J, with 9 bases between the two ends. CDR3 loop: CASSVEDLADTQYF. DNA of the CDR3: TGTGCCAGCAGCGTAGAGGATTTAGCAGATACGCAGTATTTT.

This clonotype was counted between two and nine times. The chain joins TRBV2 to TRBJ1-2, with D perhaps matching TRBD1 (6 bases). Germline lookup yields CDR1 SNHLY and CDR2 FYNNEI. Trimming left V 5 bases short and J 8 bases short, with 15 bases between. This CDR3 has 13 amino acids. The DNA of the CDR3 is TGTGCCAGCAGTCCTGACAGGCCCACGGGCTACACCTTC. It specifies CASSPDRPTGYTF.

In this sample, this clonotype turned up once. The chain joins TRBV2 to TRBJ2-3; 9 bases match TRBD2. The CDR3 is 16 amino acids. Per the germline V gene, CDR1 is SNHLY and CDR2 is FYNNEI. The junction had 9 bases not matched to a gene; V was cut back by 7 bases and J by 1 base. CDR3: CASMRSGGRGTDTQYF. CDR3 nucleotides: TGTGCCAGCATGCGTAGCGGGGGCCGGGGCACAGATACGCAGTATTTT.

CDR3 in DNA: TGTGCCACCAGCAGAGGGGACAGGGGTAACACTGAAGCTTTCTTT. Protein product: CATSRGDRGNTEAFF. The chain uses TRBV15 and TRBJ1-1; the match to TRBD1 covers 10 bases. Per germline, CDR1 LNHNV and CDR2 YYDKDF (reference sequence). The CDR3 length is 15 residues. The V gene end was trimmed by 1 base and the J gene end by 2 bases; junction bases not matched to a gene: 1.

The sample holds many counts of this clonotype. The genes are TRBV24-1 and TRBJ2-3, with TRBD1 matching over 8 bases. Per germline, CDR1 KGHDR and CDR2 SFDVKD. The V gene end was trimmed by 7 bases and the J gene end by 1 base; junction bases not matched to a gene: 3. This CDR3 has 14 residues. The CDR3 here is CATRGQEGTDTQYF. Written as DNA, the CDR3 is TGTGCCACCAGGGGACAGGAGGGCACAGATACGCAGTATTTT.

This clonotype has only one observation. This rearrangement joins TRBV7-3 to TRBJ1-1; 10 bases fit TRBD1. The CDR3 contains 14 residues. Germline loops: CDR1 SGHTA, CDR2 FQGTGA. The V and J ends lost 5 bases and 5 bases, in that order; junction bases with no gene match: 5. This chain's CDR3 is CASSETGGATEAFF. The CDR3 region has the DNA TGTGCCAGCAGCGAGACAGGGGGCGCTACTGAAGCTTTCTTT.

The CDR3 DNA sequence: TGTGCCAGCCGTCTGGGGTACAATGAGCAGTTCTTC. Translated: CASRLGYNEQFF. The rearrangement uses TRBV6-1 and TRBJ2-1; no clear D gene. Germline CDR1 is MNHNS and CDR2 is SASEGT. The length of the CDR3 is 12 residues. The V and J ends lost 8 bases and 4 bases respectively, with 9 bases between them.